The subject of this entry is one T cell receptor beta chain. The antigen is not known. The entry originates in a study of beta chain features in type 1 diabetes. Study-wide findings and caveats: Across patients, naive, central memory and Treg TCRB repertoires exhibited apparently greater similarity than was observed across healthy donors.

The investigators reverse transcribed all of the isolated RNA, so they sequenced expressed TCRB transcripts. Using immunoSEQ multiplex PCR, the repertoire was profiled, and TCRdb retains in-frame clones only, with some absent. This table has around 400,000 clones, around 13% appearing once. V gave up 4 bases and J gave up 3 bases, with 9 bases separating them. The CDR3 covers 13 residues. Germline assignment: CDR1 MDHEN and CDR2 SYDVKM. This TCR derives from a man aged 18 to 30 in good health. The sample comprised naive CD4+ T cells from blood. The chain carries TRBV28 and TRBJ1-1, with D perhaps TRBD1 (5 bases). As DNA, the CDR3 is TGTGCCAGCAGTTCGACAGTCTACACTGAAGCTTTCTTT. Translating it yields CASSSTVYTEAFF.